This TCR beta chain was documented in a study of T cell changes during pregnancy in multiple sclerosis. Looked up from germline, CDR1 is SGHDT and CDR2 is YYEEEE. Trimming shortened V by 4 bases and J by 1 base, and 8 bases separated the two germline ends. The CDR3 is made up of 13 amino acids. Produced via immunoSEQ multiplex PCR; TCRdb's table is partial and in-frame only. Among over 70,000 clones listed, 92% were seen once. The source was peripheral blood, collected in the first trimester of pregnancy. The V and J genes are TRBV5-6 and TRBJ2-5, with D tentatively TRBD1 (5 bases). The receptor was isolated from a female donor in good health, enrolled as a control in a pregnancy study. CDR3 DNA sequence: TGTGCCAGCAGCCGACAGATCCAAGAGACCCAGTACTTC. Residues: CASSRQIQETQYF. Full variable domain (rest looked up from reference TRBV5-6 and TRBJ2-5): DAGVTQSPTHLIKTRGQQVTLRCSPKSGHDTVSWYQQALGQGPQFIFQYYEEEERQRGNFPDRFSGHQFPNYSSELNVNALLLGDSALYLCASSRQIQETQYFGPGTRLLVL.